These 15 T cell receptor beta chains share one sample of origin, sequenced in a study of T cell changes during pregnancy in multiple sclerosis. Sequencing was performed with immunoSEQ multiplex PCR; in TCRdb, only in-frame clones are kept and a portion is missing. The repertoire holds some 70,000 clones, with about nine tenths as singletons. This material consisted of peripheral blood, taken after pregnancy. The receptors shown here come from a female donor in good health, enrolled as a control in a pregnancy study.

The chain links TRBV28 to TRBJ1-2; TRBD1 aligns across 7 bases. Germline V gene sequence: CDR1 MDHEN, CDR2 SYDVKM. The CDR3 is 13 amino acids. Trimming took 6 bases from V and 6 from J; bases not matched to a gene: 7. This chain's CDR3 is CASRTGPLDGYTF. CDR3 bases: TGTGCCAGCAGGACAGGGCCCCTAGATGGCTACACCTTC.

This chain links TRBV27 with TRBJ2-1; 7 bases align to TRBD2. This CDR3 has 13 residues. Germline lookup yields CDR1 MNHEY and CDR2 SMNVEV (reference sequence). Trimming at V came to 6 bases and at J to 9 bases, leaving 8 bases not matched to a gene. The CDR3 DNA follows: TGTGCCAGCAGCAGGACTAGTCTCTCTGAGCAGTTCTTC. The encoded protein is CASSRTSLSEQFF.

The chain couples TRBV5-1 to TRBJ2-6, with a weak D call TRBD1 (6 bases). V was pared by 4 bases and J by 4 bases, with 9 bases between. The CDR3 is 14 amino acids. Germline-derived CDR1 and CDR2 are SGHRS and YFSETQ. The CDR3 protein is CASSPGTGANVLTF. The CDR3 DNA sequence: TGCGCCAGCAGCCCGGGGACAGGGGCCAACGTCCTGACTTTC.

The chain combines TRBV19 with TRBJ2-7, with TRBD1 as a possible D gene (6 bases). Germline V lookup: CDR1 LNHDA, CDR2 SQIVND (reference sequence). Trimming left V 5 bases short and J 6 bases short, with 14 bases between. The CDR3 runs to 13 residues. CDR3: CASSWPGDGEQYF. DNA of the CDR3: TGTGCCAGTAGTTGGCCAGGGGATGGCGAGCAGTACTTC.

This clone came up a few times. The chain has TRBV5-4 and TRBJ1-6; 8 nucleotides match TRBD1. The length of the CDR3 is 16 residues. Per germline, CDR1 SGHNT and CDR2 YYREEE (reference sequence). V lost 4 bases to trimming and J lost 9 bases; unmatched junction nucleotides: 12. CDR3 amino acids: CASSPQNRGRGSPLHF. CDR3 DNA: TGTGCCAGCAGCCCGCAGAACAGGGGGAGGGGTTCACCCCTCCACTTT.

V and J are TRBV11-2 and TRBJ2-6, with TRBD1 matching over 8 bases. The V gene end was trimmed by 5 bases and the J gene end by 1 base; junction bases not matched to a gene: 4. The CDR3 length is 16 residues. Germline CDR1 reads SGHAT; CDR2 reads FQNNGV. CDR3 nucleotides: TGTGCCAGCAGCACATGGACAGGGTCTGGGGCCAACGTCCTGACTTTC. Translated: CASSTWTGSGANVLTF.

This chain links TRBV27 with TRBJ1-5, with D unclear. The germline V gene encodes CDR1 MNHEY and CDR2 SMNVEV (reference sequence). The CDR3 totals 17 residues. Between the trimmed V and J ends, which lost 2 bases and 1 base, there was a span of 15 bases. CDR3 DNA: TGTGCCAGCAGTTTAGAAGGAAGGCGGGAAAGCAATCAGCCCCAGCATTTT. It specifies CASSLEGRRESNQPQHF.

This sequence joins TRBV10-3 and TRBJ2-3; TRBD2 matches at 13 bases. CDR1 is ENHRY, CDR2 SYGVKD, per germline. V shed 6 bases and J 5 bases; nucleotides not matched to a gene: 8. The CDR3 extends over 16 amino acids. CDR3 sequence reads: CAIRSGLAGEGDTQYF. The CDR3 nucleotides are TGTGCCATCAGGTCAGGACTAGCGGGAGAGGGAGATACGCAGTATTTT.

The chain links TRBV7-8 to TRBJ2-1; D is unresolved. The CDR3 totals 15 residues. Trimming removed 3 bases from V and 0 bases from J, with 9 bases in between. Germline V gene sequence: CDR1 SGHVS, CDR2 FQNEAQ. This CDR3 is CASSFSHGSYNEQFF. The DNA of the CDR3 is TGTGCCAGCAGCTTTAGCCATGGCTCCTACAATGAGCAGTTCTTC.

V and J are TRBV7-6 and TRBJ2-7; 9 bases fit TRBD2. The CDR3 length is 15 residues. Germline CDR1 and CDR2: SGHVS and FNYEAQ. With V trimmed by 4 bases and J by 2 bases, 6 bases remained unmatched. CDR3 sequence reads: CASSSPAGGTYEQYF. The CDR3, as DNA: TGTGCCAGCAGCTCTCCAGCGGGAGGTACCTACGAGCAGTACTTC. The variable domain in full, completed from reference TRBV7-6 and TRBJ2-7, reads GAGVSQSPRYKVTKRGQDVALRCDPISGHVSLYWYRQALGQGPEFLTYFNYEAQQDKSGLPNDRFSAERPEGSISTLTIQRTEQRDSAMYRCASSSPAGGTYEQYFGPGTRLTVT.

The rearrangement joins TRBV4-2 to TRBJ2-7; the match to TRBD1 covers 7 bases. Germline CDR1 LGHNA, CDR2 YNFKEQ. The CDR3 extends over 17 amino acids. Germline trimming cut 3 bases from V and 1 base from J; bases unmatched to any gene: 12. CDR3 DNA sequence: TGTGCCAGCAGCCATGTCGGGTCCGGGACAGTGTCCTACGAGCAGTACTTC. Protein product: CASSHVGSGTVSYEQYF.

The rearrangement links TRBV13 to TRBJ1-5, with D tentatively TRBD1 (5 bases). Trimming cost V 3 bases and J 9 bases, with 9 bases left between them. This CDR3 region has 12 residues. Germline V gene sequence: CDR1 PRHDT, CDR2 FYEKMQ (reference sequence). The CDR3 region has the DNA TGTGCCAGCAGCTTTGGGGGGGGGCCCCAGCATTTT. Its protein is CASSFGGGPQHF.

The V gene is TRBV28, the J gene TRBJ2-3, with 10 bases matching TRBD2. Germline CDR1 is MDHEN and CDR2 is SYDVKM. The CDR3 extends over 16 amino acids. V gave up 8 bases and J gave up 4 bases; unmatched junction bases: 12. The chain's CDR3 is CASGALTSGVADTQYF. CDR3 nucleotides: TGTGCCAGCGGAGCCCTTACTAGCGGGGTTGCAGATACGCAGTATTTT. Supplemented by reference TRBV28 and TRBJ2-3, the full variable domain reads DVKVTQSSRYLVKRTGEKVFLECVQDMDHENMFWYRQDPGLGLRLIYFSYDVKMKEKGDIPEGYSVSREKKERFSLILESASTNQTSMYLCASGALTSGVADTQYFGPGTRLTVL.

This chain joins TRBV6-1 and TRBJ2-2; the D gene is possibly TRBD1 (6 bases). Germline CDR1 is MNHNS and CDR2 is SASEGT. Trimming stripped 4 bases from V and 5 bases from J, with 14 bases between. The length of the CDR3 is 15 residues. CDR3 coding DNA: TGTGCCAGCAGTGCAGGGGCCTATTATACCGGGGAGCTGTTTTTT. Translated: CASSAGAYYTGELFF.

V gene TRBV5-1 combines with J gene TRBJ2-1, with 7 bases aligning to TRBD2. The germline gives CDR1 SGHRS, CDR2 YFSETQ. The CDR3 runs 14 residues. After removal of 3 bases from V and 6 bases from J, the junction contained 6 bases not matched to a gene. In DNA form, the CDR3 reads TGCGCCAGCAGCTGGGGGGGGGTTGCCAATGAGCAGTTCTTC. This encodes CASSWGGVANEQFF.